The clone carrying this TCR beta chain was recorded at least ten times. In germline, CDR1 is MNHNY, CDR2 SVGAGI (reference sequence). The CDR3 is 15 residues long. V was pared by 0 bases and J by 1 base, with 6 bases between. The data derive from a study of T cells in Graves' hyperthyroidism and ophthalmopathy. Amplification yielded TCR beta CDR3 regions, with RNA transcripts as the source. RT-PCR in the first round (using the HTBI primer set) targeted the TCR CDR3. TCRdb independently ran MiXCR on the multiplex PCR reads; one entry per CDR3 protein. The repertoire includes about 290,000 distinct CDR3 sequences, roughly 15% of them detected once, and roughly 30% sits in the top ten.

The rearrangement uses TRBV6-6 and TRBJ1-4, with D possibly matching TRBD1 (5 bases). This sequence was found in a woman between 50 and 59 years old with Graves' hyperthyroidism that later progressed to Graves' ophthalmopathy. The material sequenced was blood. The CDR3 sequence: CASSYSGGTNEKLFF. The CDR3 DNA reads as TGTGCCAGCAGTTACTCCGGGGGAACTAATGAAAAACTGTTTTTT.